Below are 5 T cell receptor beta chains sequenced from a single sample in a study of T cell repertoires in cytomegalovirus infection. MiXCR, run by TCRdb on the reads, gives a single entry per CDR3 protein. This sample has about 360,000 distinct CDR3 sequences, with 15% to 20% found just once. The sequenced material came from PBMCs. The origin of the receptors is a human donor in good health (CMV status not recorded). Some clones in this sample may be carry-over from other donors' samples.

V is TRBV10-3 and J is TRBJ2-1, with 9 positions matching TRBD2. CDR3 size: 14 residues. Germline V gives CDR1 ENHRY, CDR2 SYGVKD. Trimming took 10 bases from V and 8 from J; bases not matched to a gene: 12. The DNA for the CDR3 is TGTGCCACCCGCCTGAGACTAGCGGATGATGAGCAGTTCTTC. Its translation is CATRLRLADDEQFF.

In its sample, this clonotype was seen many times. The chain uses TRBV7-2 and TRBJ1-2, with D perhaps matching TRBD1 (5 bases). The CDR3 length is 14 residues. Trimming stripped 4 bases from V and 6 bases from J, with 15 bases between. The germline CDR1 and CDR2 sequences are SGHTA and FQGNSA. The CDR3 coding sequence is TGTGCCAGCAGCTCAGGGCCCATCGGGGATGGCTACACCTTC. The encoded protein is CASSSGPIGDGYTF.

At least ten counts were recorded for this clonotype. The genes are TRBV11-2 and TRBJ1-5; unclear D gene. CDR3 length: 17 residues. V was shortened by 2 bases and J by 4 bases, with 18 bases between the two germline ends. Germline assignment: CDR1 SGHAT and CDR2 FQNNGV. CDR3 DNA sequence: TGTGCCAGCAGCTTAAGTTCGGGTCTAGGATCAAATCAGCCCCAGCATTTT. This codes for CASSLSSGLGSNQPQHF.

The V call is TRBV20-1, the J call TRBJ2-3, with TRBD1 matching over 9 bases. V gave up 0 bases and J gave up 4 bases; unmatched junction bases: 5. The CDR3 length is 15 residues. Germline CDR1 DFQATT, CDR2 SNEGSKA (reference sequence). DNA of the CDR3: TGCAGTGCTAGAGATTTGGGACAGGGACCAGATACGCAGTATTTT. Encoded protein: CSARDLGQGPDTQYF.

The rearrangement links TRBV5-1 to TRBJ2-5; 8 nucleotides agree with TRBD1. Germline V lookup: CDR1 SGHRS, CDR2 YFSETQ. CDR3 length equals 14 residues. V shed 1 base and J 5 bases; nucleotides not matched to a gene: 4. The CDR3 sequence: CASSLPGGMETQYF. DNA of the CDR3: TGCGCCAGCAGCTTGCCAGGGGGCATGGAGACCCAGTACTTC.